Listed here is a single T cell receptor beta chain. In the authors' workflow: Nucleated cell counts were estimated from reference gene primer amplification. Sequencing used immunoSEQ multiplex PCR; TCRdb keeps in-frame clones, though not all of them. The DNA gave D and trimming, while V, J and clone size come from that table. Of approximately 380,000 clones in the sample, approximately 81% are singletons; the top ten hold approximately 3.7%. The data derive from a study of blood T cell repertoires in COVID-19. Study-wide background: Researchers got acute and convalescent COVID-19 samples from the United States, Italy and Spain. PBMCs, B-cell-depleted T cells, or T cells provided the cDNA or gDNA that made up the material.

This CDR3 has 17 residues. The clonotype comes from a woman between 18 and 30 years old with acute or convalescent COVID-19. V and J are TRBV21-1 and TRBJ2-3; the D call TRBD2 from the table was never checked on the DNA. TRBV21-1 is flagged as a pseudogene. The sample consisted of peripheral blood. Here the CDR3 reads CASSGRGTSGFTDTQYF. CDR3 coding DNA: TGTGCCAGCAGCGGACGTGGGACTAGCGGATTCACAGATACGCAGTATTTT.